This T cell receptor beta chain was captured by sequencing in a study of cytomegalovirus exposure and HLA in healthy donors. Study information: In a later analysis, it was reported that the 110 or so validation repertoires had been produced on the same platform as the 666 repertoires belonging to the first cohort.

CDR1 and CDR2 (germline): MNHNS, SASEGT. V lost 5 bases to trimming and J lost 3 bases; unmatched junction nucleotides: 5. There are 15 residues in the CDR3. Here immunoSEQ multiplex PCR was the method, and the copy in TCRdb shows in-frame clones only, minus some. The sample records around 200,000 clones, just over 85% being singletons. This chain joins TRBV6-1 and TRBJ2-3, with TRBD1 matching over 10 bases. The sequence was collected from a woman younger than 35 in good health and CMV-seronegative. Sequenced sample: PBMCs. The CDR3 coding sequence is TGTGCCAGCAGTAAGACAGGGGGCGAGACAGATACGCAGTATTTT. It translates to CASSKTGGETDTQYF.